What follows are 19 T cell receptor beta chains derived from one specimen sequenced in a study of T cells in Graves' hyperthyroidism and ophthalmopathy. Amplification of TCR beta CDR3 regions used RNA as the template. With the HTBI primer set, the TCR CDR3 went through a first round of RT-PCR. One entry per CDR3 protein results from TCRdb running MiXCR on the multiplex PCR reads. Among about 420,000 distinct CDR3 sequences, approximately 14% were seen once, and the ten largest hold roughly 7.4%. The sample was blood. The receptors here all came from a woman younger than 35 with Graves' hyperthyroidism.

The rearrangement uses TRBV4-3 and TRBJ2-5; D uncertain. Germline-derived CDR1 and CDR2 are LGHNA and YSLEER. This CDR3 spans 17 amino acids. With 4 bases removed from V and 4 bases from J, the gap between germline ends came to 22 bases. The CDR3 DNA is TGCGCCAGCAGCCGATTCGGGTCCCCGAGAGTCGGAGAGACCCAGTACTTC. This codes for CASSRFGSPRVGETQYF.

This clonotype was found many times. The V and J genes are TRBV7-3 and TRBJ2-1; 10 positions agree with TRBD2. Germline V gene sequence: CDR1 SGHTA, CDR2 FQGTGA. Germline trimming cut 4 bases from V and 6 bases from J; bases unmatched to any gene: 6. The CDR3 has 15 amino acids. The CDR3 DNA reads as TGTGCCAGCAGCTGGACTAGCGGCCCCCTCAATGAGCAGTTCTTC. Translated: CASSWTSGPLNEQFF.

At least ten counts were recorded for this clonotype. J is TRBJ2-6 and V is TRBV2; 7 bases are a match to TRBD1. V shed 8 bases, J shed 5 bases, and the junction held 12 bases outside the gene matches. Germline V gene data show CDR1 as SNHLY and CDR2 as FYNNEI. The CDR3 extends over 16 amino acids. CDR3 sequence: CASERQGDPRANVLTF. CDR3 nucleotide sequence: TGTGCCAGCGAGAGACAGGGTGATCCTCGGGCCAACGTCCTGACTTTC.

This clonotype was picked up many times. The gene calls are TRBV12-3 or TRBV12-4 and TRBJ1-1; TRBD1 might be the D (5 bases). V was cut by 5 bases and J by 4 bases, with 17 bases left in between. This CDR3 is built from 15 residues. CDR3 nucleotides: TGTGCCAGCAGTCCAACGCAGGGCTTGGGCACTGAAGCTTTCTTT. It codes for CASSPTQGLGTEAFF.

In this sample, this clonotype turned up many times. V gene TRBV5-6 combines with J gene TRBJ2-7; the match to TRBD1 covers 7 bases. Germline loops: CDR1 SGHDT, CDR2 YYEEEE. This CDR3 has 14 amino acids. The J segment lost 4 bases and the V segment lost 4 bases, leaving 8 bases of the junction unmatched. The CDR3 sequence: CASSVGQLLYEQYF. The CDR3 region has the DNA TGTGCCAGCAGCGTGGGACAGTTATTGTACGAGCAGTACTTC.

There are many counts of this clonotype. The CDR3 sequence is CASSNTGFTGELFF. CDR3 DNA sequence: TGCGCCAGCAGCAACACAGGGTTTACCGGGGAGCTGTTTTTT. This sequence joins TRBV5-1 and TRBJ2-2, with a possible D match to TRBD1 (6 bases). Germline loops: CDR1 SGHRS, CDR2 YFSETQ. Trimming took off 4 bases at V and 5 bases at J, with 12 bases between the two ends. This CDR3 contains 14 residues.

This clonotype was counted at least ten times. The rearrangement uses TRBV5-8 and TRBJ1-2, with D possibly being TRBD1 (5 bases). V lost 0 bases and J lost 5, with 17 bases in between. The germline V gene has CDR1 SGHTS and CDR2 YDEGEE. The length of the CDR3 is 16 residues. The CDR3 sequence: CASSLGSGAPPYGYTF. The DNA of the CDR3 is TGTGCCAGCAGCTTGGGTAGTGGGGCCCCTCCTTATGGCTACACCTTC.

The genes are TRBV5-1 and TRBJ2-5; D not resolved. Germline-derived CDR1 and CDR2 are SGHRS and YFSETQ. Trimming stripped 0 bases from V and 5 bases from J, with 11 bases between. The CDR3 runs 14 residues. As DNA, the CDR3 is TGCGCCAGCAGCTTGGATCGGCGGCGGGAGACCCAGTACTTC. Amino acid sequence: CASSLDRRRETQYF.

This clonotype was picked up a small number of times. A read error may be the cause here, since a much bigger clone is one base away. The chain recombines TRBV20-1 with TRBJ2-1; 12 bases line up with TRBD2. CDR3 size: 16 residues. Germline-derived CDR1 and CDR2 are DFQATT and SNEGSKA (reference sequence). The CDR3 region is CSASGLAGPSYNEQSF. The CDR3 coding sequence is TGCAGTGCTAGTGGACTAGCGGGACCCTCCTACAATGAGCAGTCCTTC.

This clonotype came up many times. The chain carries TRBV5-5 and TRBJ2-2; 9 bases match TRBD2. Germline loops: CDR1 SGHKS, CDR2 YYEKEE (reference sequence). With 2 bases clipped from V and 9 bases from J, the junction kept 5 bases outside the gene matches. CDR3 length: 14 amino acids. The chain's CDR3 is CASSFGTSNRELFF. The DNA of the CDR3 is TGTGCCAGCAGCTTTGGGACTAGCAATAGGGAGCTGTTTTTT. Together with reference TRBV5-5 and TRBJ2-2, the CDR3 gives the full variable domain: DAGVTQSPTHLIKTRGQQVTLRCSPISGHKSVSWYQQVLGQGPQFIFQYYEKEERGRGNFPDRFSARQFPNYSSELNVNALLLGDSALYLCASSFGTSNRELFFGEGSRLTVL.

This clonotype showed up many times. V usage is TRBV4-1 and J usage is TRBJ1-2; the D is unclear. Germline values: CDR1 MGHRA, CDR2 YSYEKL. The CDR3 consists of 13 residues. V was pared by 0 bases and J by 8 bases, with 10 bases between. CDR3 in amino acids: CASSQDGRLGYTF. The CDR3 DNA sequence: TGCGCCAGCAGCCAAGACGGCCGGTTGGGCTACACCTTC.

There are many counts of this clonotype. The V and J genes are TRBV5-1 and TRBJ1-2; D remains ambiguous. V lost 7 bases and J lost 6, with 16 bases in between. Germline assignment: CDR1 SGHRS and CDR2 YFSETQ. The CDR3 has 13 residues. The CDR3 DNA reads TGCGCCAGCGGTAGGGCAGAGAGCGATGGCTACACCTTC. It is translated as CASGRAESDGYTF.

This clonotype was found a few times. The genes are TRBV3-1 and TRBJ1-5; D perhaps matches TRBD1 (5 bases). The CDR3 length is 17 residues. Germline V lookup: CDR1 LGHDT, CDR2 YNNKEL (reference sequence). The germline V and J ends were trimmed by 5 bases and 9 bases, with 26 bases remaining between them. The CDR3 DNA follows: TGTGCCAGCAGCGGAGGACCGGGTGTCGTCGGGGGGGGGCCCCAGCATTTT. This codes for CASSGGPGVVGGGPQHF. The whole variable domain, remainder taken from reference TRBV3-1 and TRBJ1-5, is DTAVSQTPKYLVTQMGNDKSIKCEQNLGHDTMYWYKQDSKKFLKIMFSYNNKELIINETVPNRFSPKSPDKAHLNLHINSLELGDSAVYFCASSGGPGVVGGGPQHFGDGTRLSIL.

This clonotype was counted at least ten times. The rearrangement links TRBV15 to TRBJ1-2; D is perhaps TRBD1 (5 bases). The ends were cut back, 1 base at V and 3 bases at J, with 15 bases in the middle. This CDR3 has 16 residues. Germline CDR1 LNHNV, CDR2 YYDKDF (reference sequence). CDR3 sequence (DNA): TGTGCCACCAGCAGAGCCCGTGGCGGGGGGGACTATGGCTACACCTTC. It yields the protein CATSRARGGGDYGYTF.

The table lists this clonotype with a few counts. The chain is built from TRBV7-9 and TRBJ2-3, with TRBD2 matching over 9 bases. Germline CDR1 SEHNR, CDR2 FQNEAQ (reference sequence). The junction had 10 bases not matched to a gene; V was cut back by 4 bases and J by 14 bases. The CDR3 is 13 amino acids. The CDR3 DNA is TGTGCCAGCAGCTGGCTAGCGGGACATGAGGGGTATTTT. Translating it yields CASSWLAGHEGYF.

This clonotype was recorded many times. The V call is TRBV3-1, the J call TRBJ1-4; the D is unclear. Trimming removed 4 bases at V and 0 bases at J, with 6 bases between. From germline, CDR1 is LGHDT and CDR2 YNNKEL (reference sequence). This CDR3 region has 14 residues. The CDR3 loop is CASSPVATNEKLFF. CDR3 coding DNA: TGTGCCAGCAGCCCTGTAGCAACTAATGAAAAACTGTTTTTT.

This clonotype occurred many times. This chain joins TRBV10-3 and TRBJ2-5; the D is unclear. This CDR3 is 12 amino acids long. The germline CDR1 and CDR2 sequences are ENHRY and SYGVKD. V was pared by 6 bases and J by 5 bases, with 10 bases between. CDR3 DNA sequence: TGTGCCATCAGCCCCGGAGAGGAGACCCAGTACTTC. It specifies CAISPGEETQYF.

The sample holds a few counts of this clonotype. The chain employs TRBV6-1 and TRBJ2-7, with D unclear. This CDR3 has 12 amino acids. Germline lookup yields CDR1 MNHNS and CDR2 SASEGT. V lost 6 bases and J lost 6, with 12 bases in between. The CDR3 sequence: CASSLRGREQYF. DNA for the CDR3: TGTGCCAGCAGCCTCAGAGGACGCGAGCAGTACTTC.

At least ten counts were recorded for this clonotype. The chain employs TRBV6-5 and TRBJ1-2; TRBD1 aligns across 7 bases. The CDR3 runs to 16 residues. The germline CDR1 and CDR2 sequences are MNHEY and SVGAGI. The V gene end was trimmed by 2 bases and the J gene end by 4 bases; junction bases not matched to a gene: 10. CDR3 residues: CASSYRRDSSLYGYTF. For the CDR3, the DNA is TGTGCCAGCAGTTACCGTCGGGACAGCTCTCTCTATGGCTACACCTTC.